This T cell receptor beta chain was sequenced for a study of T cells in Graves' hyperthyroidism and ophthalmopathy. Isolation of PBMCs was performed on around 9.4 ml fresh peripheral blood. At least ten counts were recorded for this clonotype. Regions amplified from RNA transcripts were the TCR beta CDR3 regions. First-round RT-PCR targeting the TCR CDR3 was performed with the HTBI primer set. TCRdb itself ran the multiplex PCR reads through MiXCR, one entry per CDR3 protein. The sample lists around 400,000 distinct CDR3 sequences, around 25% occurring once. The germline V and J ends were trimmed by 6 bases and 4 bases, with 10 bases remaining between them. Germline V gene sequence: CDR1 SNHLY, CDR2 FYNNEI. This CDR3 comprises 13 residues.

This receptor was taken from a man aged 50-59 years with Graves' hyperthyroidism. Sequencing used blood. This chain connects TRBV2 to TRBJ2-1; no reliable D call. CDR3 bases: TGTGCCAGCAGAGAGGACGGTTACAATGAGCAGTTCTTC. This gives the protein CASREDGYNEQFF.